The subject of this entry is one TCR beta chain. Its specificity is unknown. The data are from a study of radiotherapy plus CTLA-4 blockade in lung cancer. Study context: Disease control reached approximately 29%, with objective responses in over 15%.

General study results and limits: With interferon-beta, early dynamics of blood T cell clones were reported to best predict response. TCR clones originating in tumors grew in number in blood after radiotherapy plus ipilimumab.

It was focal radiation plus CTLA-4 blockade with ipilimumab that patients with chemo-refractory metastatic non-small-cell lung cancer received. Only in-frame clones appear in the TCRdb table, and some are missing; sequencing was by immunoSEQ multiplex PCR. This sample has about 12,000 clones; around 84% occur once, and the top ten carry less than 30%. Between the trimmed V and J ends, which lost 6 bases and 6 bases, there was a span of 14 bases. Germline V CDR1 and CDR2: MNHNY, SVGAGI (reference sequence). The CDR3 has 13 amino acids. This clonotype was sampled from a human donor with non-small cell lung cancer that progressed on radiotherapy plus ipilimumab. This sequence joins TRBV6-6 and TRBJ1-1, with D possibly being TRBD1 (6 bases). Sequenced here: peripheral blood, sampled from a patient treated with radiotherapy plus ipilimumab. CDR3 in DNA: TGTGCCAGCAGGAAGGGGGGCAGTGCTGAAGCTTTCTTT. The encoded protein is CASRKGGSAEAFF.